Here is one T cell receptor beta chain with its context. These data originate in a study of blood T cell repertoires in COVID-19. The overall study: Sample material is recorded as cDNA or gDNA derived from T cells, B-cell-depleted T cells, or PBMCs.

Germline assignment: CDR1 LNHDA and CDR2 SQIVND (reference sequence). Trimming took 7 bases from V and 4 from J, leaving 14 bases between them. The CDR3 is 14 residues long. Enrollees, roughly 18 to 89 years old, lived in about two dozen US areas. Original methodology: Estimation of nucleated cell counts relied on the amplification of reference gene primers. Assay used: immunoSEQ multiplex PCR; TCRdb lists only in-frame clones, some missing. V, J and clone size reflect that table, while D and trimming were determined from the DNA. The sample includes roughly 250,000 clones, around 91% of them seen just once.

The chain couples TRBV19 to TRBJ1-3; D unresolved. The origin of this receptor is a woman younger than 35 who had recovered from COVID-19. Sequences were obtained from PBMCs or T cells enriched from blood (not recorded which). CDR3 protein: CASTDGLAGNTIYF. Written as DNA, the CDR3 is TGTGCCAGTACGGACGGACTCGCGGGAAACACCATATATTTT.